Listed below are T cell receptor beta chains from one sample, sequenced in a study of T cell repertoires in cytomegalovirus infection. Which antigens these TCRs recognize remains unknown. TCRdb re-called the reads through MiXCR, storing one row per CDR3 protein. This sample has approximately 110,000 distinct CDR3 sequences, with 32% found just once. Specimen: CD8+ T cells from cultured PBMCs, collected from culture after CMV antigen stimulation. The receptors were sampled from a human donor in good health (CMV status not recorded). Some clones in this sample may be carry-over from other donors' samples. The CDR3 runs from the conserved cysteine through the conserved F or W. The order of the fields is J gene, clone size, D gene, V gene, CDR3 protein, CDR3 DNA. A D gene is named only where the DNA matches it firmly. Where a row states a size, it is once, few, many or the class of an expanded clone; other rows omit it.

TRBJ1-4 | NA | NA | TRBV6-2/TRBV6-3 | CADSGTTTNEKLFF | TGTGCCGATAGTGGGACAACAACTAATGAAAAACTGTTTTTT
TRBJ2-3 | once | TRBD2 | TRBV12-3/TRBV12-4 | CASGPRAGGPITDTQYF | TGTGCCAGCGGACCCAGGGCGGGGGGGCCGATAACAGATACGCAGTATTTT
TRBJ2-2 | many | TRBD1 | TRBV19 | CASSPGQDLNTGELFF | TGTGCCAGTAGCCCGGGACAGGACCTGAACACCGGGGAGCTGTTTTTT
TRBJ2-4 | few | NA | TRBV6-1 | CASSVGTTGNIQYF | TGTGCCAGCAGTGTGGGGACAACGGGAAACATTCAGTACTTC
TRBJ2-7 | many | TRBD1 | TRBV6-6 | CASSYSAGTGKPYEQYF | TGTGCCAGCAGTTACTCGGCCGGGACAGGGAAACCCTACGAGCAGTACTTC
TRBJ1-4 | NA | NA | TRBV5-5 | CASSLEAAPTNEKLFF | TGTGCCAGCAGCTTGGAGGCCGCTCCAACTAATGAAAAACTGTTTTTT
TRBJ2-7 | few | TRBD1 | TRBV28 | CASRPGTGFDEQYF | TGTGCCAGCAGGCCCGGGACAGGGTTTGATGAGCAGTACTTC
TRBJ1-1 | NA | NA | TRBV4-2 | CASSQESAAMNTEAFF | TGTGCCAGCAGCCAAGAATCTGCAGCCATGAACACTGAAGCTTTCTTT
TRBJ2-5 | many | NA | TRBV4-1 | CASSQSVGGWETQYF | TGCGCCAGCAGCCAGTCGGTCGGGGGTTGGGAGACCCAGTACTTC
TRBJ1-2 | NA | NA | TRBV10-3 | CAISVDSARDGYTF | TGTGCCATCAGTGTCGACAGCGCTCGAGATGGCTACACCTTC
TRBJ2-2 | few | NA | TRBV2 | CASTRLLNTGELFF | TGTGCCAGCACAAGGCTCCTGAACACCGGGGAGCTGTTTTTT
TRBJ1-4 | NA | TRBD1 | TRBV19 | CASGTERHLARRTGPATNEKLFF | TGTGCCAGCGGAACAGAGAGACACCTGGCCCGCCGGACAGGTCCTGCAACTAATGAAAAACTGTTTTTT
TRBJ1-2 | few | NA | TRBV19 | CASSRSDPGGYTF | TGTGCCAGTAGTCGATCAGATCCGGGCGGCTACACCTTC
TRBJ2-7 | NA | TRBD1 | TRBV20-1 | CSARSPTGQETLTSYEQYF | TGCAGTGCTAGAAGCCCGACGGGACAGGAGACCTTGACCTCCTACGAGCAGTACTTC
TRBJ2-1 | few | NA | TRBV5-6 | CASSLTRGAYNEQFF | TGTGCCAGCAGCTTGACACGGGGCGCCTACAATGAGCAGTTCTTC
TRBJ1-2 | few | TRBD1 | TRBV29-1 | CSVEVTGTAHLRGYTF | TGCAGCGTTGAAGTTACAGGGACAGCTCATCTTCGTGGCTACACCTTC
TRBJ1-1 | NA | TRBD1 | TRBV9 | CASSAGQGAFLTEAFF | TGTGCCAGCAGCGCGGGACAGGGGGCGTTTTTAACTGAAGCTTTCTTT
TRBJ2-7 | few | NA | TRBV7-9 | CASSGVVSYEQYF | TGTGCCAGCTCCGGGGTCGTCTCCTACGAGCAGTACTTC
TRBJ1-2 | many | NA | TRBV7-2 | CASSLEGWSTNYGYTF | TGTGCCAGCAGCTTAGAGGGGTGGAGCACTAACTATGGCTACACCTTC
TRBJ2-3 | NA | NA | TRBV18 | CASSPRQGTDTQYF | TGTGCCAGCTCACCTCGACAGGGCACAGATACGCAGTATTTT
TRBJ2-5 | NA | TRBD1 | TRBV10-3 | CASKGARETQYF | TGTGCCTCCAAGGGGGCTCGAGAGACCCAGTACTTC
TRBJ1-2 | few | NA | TRBV28 | CASRLIRDGYGGYTF | TGTGCCAGCAGACTTATCAGGGACGGCTACGGTGGCTACACCTTC
TRBJ2-3 | NA | NA | TRBV7-9 | CASSGNWGNTDTQYF | TGTGCCAGCAGCGGAAATTGGGGTAATACAGATACGCAGTATTTT
TRBJ2-7 | few | TRBD2 | TRBV27 | CASSLSPLAGGSYEQYF | TGTGCCAGCAGTTTATCGCCCCTTGCGGGGGGCTCCTACGAGCAGTACTTC
TRBJ2-5 | NA | NA | TRBV6-8 | CASSHTRTQETQYF | TGTGCCAGCAGTCACACACGGACCCAAGAGACCCAGTACTTC
TRBJ2-1 | NA | TRBD2 | TRBV20-1 | CSASRRGGTYNEQFF | TGCAGTGCTAGCCGCCGCGGGGGGACATACAATGAGCAGTTCTTC